One and the same sample provided the 16 T cell receptor beta chains below, sequenced in a study of lymphopenia after photon versus proton radiotherapy. TCRdb's table, derived via immunoSEQ multiplex PCR, lists solely in-frame clones and lacks some. Altogether some 25,000 clones are present, approximately 85% being singletons, with the ten largest covering under 6.5%. The sequences come from peripheral blood, collected from a patient treated with photon-based radiotherapy. The source is a man younger than 45 with gastric cancer.

The chain has TRBV5-1 and TRBJ2-2; TRBD1 agrees at 7 bases. CDR1 is SGHRS and CDR2 is YFSETQ in the germline V gene. V shed 7 bases, J shed 3 bases, and the junction held 6 bases outside the gene matches. The CDR3 contains 14 residues. The CDR3: CASGPDRDTGELFF. In DNA form, the CDR3 reads TGCGCCAGCGGCCCTGACAGGGACACCGGGGAGCTGTTTTTT.

The chain uses TRBV9 and TRBJ2-1, with 8 nucleotides matching TRBD2. V gave up 0 bases and J gave up 6 bases; unmatched junction bases: 8. The V gene's germline CDR1 is SGDLS and CDR2 YYNGEE. The CDR3 spans 16 residues. The CDR3 DNA follows: TGTGCCAGCAGCGTAGCTGGGAGCGGGAGTATCAATGAGCAGTTCTTC. This codes for CASSVAGSGSINEQFF.

This chain uses TRBV18 with TRBJ1-1; a possible D gene is TRBD1 (6 bases). Germline loops: CDR1 KGHSH, CDR2 LQKENI. The CDR3 has 14 residues. V lost 3 bases to trimming and J lost 1 base, with 9 bases between them. CDR3 DNA sequence: TGTGCCAGCTCACCCGGGACACCGAACACTGAAGCTTTCTTT. Amino acids: CASSPGTPNTEAFF.

The rearrangement joins TRBV7-9 to TRBJ1-1; unclear D gene. Per the germline V gene, CDR1 is SEHNR and CDR2 is FQNEAQ (reference sequence). The CDR3 has 13 amino acids. Trimming shortened V by 5 bases and J by 1 base, and 8 bases separated the two germline ends. DNA for the CDR3: TGTGCCAGCAGCCGCGGAGGGAACACTGAAGCTTTCTTT. Protein sequence: CASSRGGNTEAFF.

V is TRBV5-5 and J is TRBJ2-1, with D perhaps being TRBD1 or TRBD2 (5 bases each). V was shortened by 4 bases and J by 8 bases, with 19 bases between the two germline ends. CDR1 and CDR2 from the germline V gene are SGHKS and YYEKEE (reference sequence). The length of the CDR3 is 15 residues. CDR3 bases: TGTGCCAGCAGCCTGGGACCGTCGGGTGTATATGAGCAGTTCTTC. It codes for CASSLGPSGVYEQFF.

This rearrangement joins TRBV27 to TRBJ2-1; D unresolved. The germline CDR1 and CDR2 sequences are MNHEY and SMNVEV (reference sequence). The CDR3 loop spans 15 amino acids. The V end was cut by 0 bases, the J end by 0 bases, with 6 bases between. CDR3 region: CASSLSASSYNEQFF. The CDR3 coding sequence is TGTGCCAGCAGTTTATCGGCTAGCTCCTACAATGAGCAGTTCTTC.

The V and J genes are TRBV27 and TRBJ1-4; D unclear. V was shortened by 2 bases and J by 3 bases, with 7 bases between the two germline ends. The length of the CDR3 is 14 residues. CDR1 and CDR2 from the germline V gene are MNHEY and SMNVEV (reference sequence). CDR3 in DNA: TGTGCCAGCAGTTTACGCGCAGCTAATGAAAAACTGTTTTTT. It codes for CASSLRAANEKLFF.

V and J are TRBV7-9 and TRBJ2-3; D is unresolved. The length of the CDR3 is 15 residues. V lost 7 bases and J lost 0, with 14 bases in between. The germline gives CDR1 SEHNR, CDR2 FQNEAQ (reference sequence). CDR3 protein: CASTVQGLSTDTQYF. As DNA, the CDR3 is TGTGCCAGCACCGTCCAAGGGTTGAGCACAGATACGCAGTATTTT.

This rearrangement joins TRBV5-6 to TRBJ2-7; possible D gene TRBD1, 6 bases. The CDR3 runs 13 residues. Trimming removed 3 bases at V and 4 bases at J, with 11 bases between. Germline V gives CDR1 SGHDT, CDR2 YYEEEE. CDR3 sequence: CASSYRDAYEQYF. CDR3 DNA sequence: TGTGCCAGCAGCTACAGGGACGCGTACGAGCAGTACTTC.

The chain recombines TRBV2 with TRBJ1-2; 7 nucleotides line up with TRBD1. This CDR3 region has 16 residues. The V gene end was trimmed by 6 bases and the J gene end by 1 base; junction bases not matched to a gene: 11. Per the germline V gene, CDR1 is SNHLY and CDR2 is FYNNEI. In nucleotides, the CDR3 is TGTGCCAGCAGCCTTGGACAGGCAAACCTTAACTATGGCTACACCTTC. Its protein product is CASSLGQANLNYGYTF.

Remarks on this clone: This specimen includes other DNA sequences encoding the same CDR3. The chain uses TRBV6-5 and TRBJ1-6; no clear D gene. The CDR3 has 15 amino acids. Trimming took 0 bases from V and 5 from J, leaving 8 bases between them. Germline-derived CDR1 and CDR2 are MNHEY and SVGAGI. The CDR3 sequence is CASSYSGGDNSPLHF. In nucleotides, the CDR3 is TGTGCCAGCAGTTACTCGGGCGGAGATAATTCACCCCTCCACTTT.

The chain employs TRBV11-2 and TRBJ2-3; 8 bases are shared with TRBD2. The germline V gene has CDR1 SGHAT and CDR2 FQNNGV. The V and J ends lost 0 bases and 0 bases, in that order; junction bases with no gene match: 8. The CDR3 runs 18 residues. The CDR3 coding sequence is TGTGCCAGCAGCTTAGATCGTACTAGCGGAGGTAGCACAGATACGCAGTATTTT. It translates to CASSLDRTSGGSTDTQYF.

The rearrangement uses TRBV28 and TRBJ1-5; a weak D match, TRBD1 (6 bases). The CDR3 runs to 16 residues. Deletions cut 6 bases from V and 7 bases from J, with 22 bases between. Germline V gene data show CDR1 as MDHEN and CDR2 as SYDVKM. CDR3 in amino acids: CASRRGNWGERQPQHF. The CDR3 coding sequence is TGTGCCAGCAGGAGGGGGAACTGGGGCGAGAGGCAGCCCCAGCATTTT.

The table lists this clone with a few counts. The chain couples TRBV4-3 to TRBJ2-7; unclear D gene. The CDR3 runs to 14 residues. Germline values: CDR1 LGHNA, CDR2 YSLEER. The V end lost 0 bases, the J end lost 1 base, and 7 bases lay between the germline ends. The CDR3 DNA sequence: TGCGCCAGCAGCCAAGAGTACGGATCCTACGAGCAGTACTTC. Translation: CASSQEYGSYEQYF.

The chain has TRBV27 and TRBJ1-6; D call uncertain. The CDR3 contains 16 residues. Trimming took off 2 bases at V and 13 bases at J, with 21 bases between the two ends. CDR1 and CDR2 (germline): MNHEY, SMNVEV (reference sequence). The CDR3, as DNA: TGTGCCAGCAGTTTAAATCGGGGATTGGAGGCGTTCCCCCTCCACTTT. Its protein is CASSLNRGLEAFPLHF.

The CDR3 loop reads CASSEATFPSNQPQHF. DNA for the CDR3: TGTGCCAGCAGTGAAGCGACTTTCCCCAGCAATCAGCCCCAGCATTTT. V usage is TRBV6-1 and J usage is TRBJ1-5; no firm D call. The germline V gene encodes CDR1 MNHNS and CDR2 SASEGT. CDR3 size: 16 residues. Trimming pared 0 bases from V and 1 base from J, leaving 10 bases between.